These 30 T cell receptor beta chains originate from one sample sequenced in a study of CD8+ T cells in alopecia areata. Sequencing templates came from extracted RNA that was reverse transcribed into cDNA. Method: immunoSEQ multiplex PCR; TCRdb's copy keeps in-frame clones and lacks some. The data contain around 160,000 clones, around 60% of them seen just once; the ten biggest clones take up about 14%. The treatment: oral pan-JAK inhibitor, 5-10 mg twice daily. Sequencing used CD4+ T cells sorted from blood, obtained at week 24, from a patient treated with tofacitinib. These receptors all come from a human donor with alopecia areata.

This clone showed up just a few times. This sequence joins TRBV25-1 and TRBJ1-1; 11 bases match TRBD1. The length of the CDR3 is 16 residues. Germline CDR1 is MGHDK and CDR2 is SYGVNS. The J segment lost 4 bases and the V segment lost 2 bases, leaving 6 bases of the junction unmatched. CDR3 region: CASSEDYGTGGTEAFF. CDR3 DNA sequence: TGTGCCAGCAGTGAAGACTATGGGACAGGGGGCACTGAAGCTTTCTTT.

On this clone itself: Other DNA variants within this sample encode the same CDR3. This CDR3 is CAWSVGQGNQPQHF. The CDR3 nucleotides read TGTGCCTGGAGTGTAGGCCAGGGGAATCAGCCCCAGCATTTT. V usage is TRBV30 and J usage is TRBJ1-5, with D perhaps TRBD1 (6 bases). CDR3 length: 14 amino acids. Germline V gene lookup returns CDR1 GTSNPN and CDR2 SVGIG (reference sequence). Trimming took off 0 bases at V and 4 bases at J, with 10 bases between the two ends. Based on the CDR3 plus reference TRBV30 and TRBJ1-5, the full variable domain is SQTIHQWPATLVQPVGSPLSLECTVEGTSNPNLYWYRQAAGRGLQLLFYSVGIGQISSEVPQNLSASRPQDRQFILSSKKLLLSDSGFYLCAWSVGQGNQPQHFGDGTRLSIL.

The chain uses TRBV2 and TRBJ1-5, with a tentative D call TRBD1 (6 bases). V was shortened by 6 bases and J by 4 bases, with 13 bases between the two germline ends. CDR1 SNHLY and CDR2 FYNNEI come from the germline V gene. CDR3 length equals 14 residues. As DNA, the CDR3 is TGTGCCAGCAGAGCCGGGACAAGAAATCAGCCCCAGCATTTT. Translation gives CASRAGTRNQPQHF.

V gene TRBV29-1 combines with J gene TRBJ1-1; no clear D. V shed 6 bases and J shed 0 bases, with 11 bases lying between them. Germline CDR1 reads SQVTM; CDR2 reads ANQGSEA. This CDR3 has 13 residues. CDR3 residues: CSVLQLMNTEAFF. DNA of the CDR3: TGCAGCGTATTACAGCTCATGAACACTGAAGCTTTCTTT.

This chain connects TRBV27 to TRBJ1-6; 9 bases fit TRBD1. This CDR3 has 12 residues. In germline, CDR1 is MNHEY, CDR2 SMNVEV (reference sequence). Trimming took 6 bases from V and 13 from J; bases not matched to a gene: 4. The CDR3 region is CASRRDRAPLHF. The CDR3 nucleotides read TGTGCCAGCAGGCGGGACAGGGCTCCCCTCCACTTT.

The V gene is TRBV7-2, the J gene TRBJ2-5, with 8 bases identical to TRBD1. This CDR3 spans 17 amino acids. After removal of 5 bases from V and 4 bases from J, the junction contained 15 bases not matched to a gene. Looked up from germline, CDR1 is SGHTA and CDR2 is FQGNSA. The CDR3 nucleotides read TGTGCCAGCAGCCCGTCGGGACAGGTGGTCAACGCAGAGACCCAGTACTTC. It yields the protein CASSPSGQVVNAETQYF.

About this clone itself: One end of the junction is discordant with germline, which a read error may explain. The DNA of the CDR3 is TGTGCCAACAGCGTAGCCACGGGACTTCACTACGAGCAGTACTTC. Residues: CANSVATGLHYEQYF. The chain uses TRBV9 and TRBJ2-7, with D perhaps TRBD2 (6 bases). The CDR3 runs 15 residues. CDR1 and CDR2 (germline): SGDLS, YYNGEE. The full variable domain, completed using reference TRBV9 and TRBJ2-7, is DSGVTQTPKHLITATGQRVTLRCSPRSGDLSVYWYQQSLDQGLQFLIQYYNGEERAKGNILERFSAQQFPDLHSELNLSSLELGDSALYFCANSVATGLHYEQYFGPGTRLTVT.

This clone was seen only a few times. This chain links TRBV29-1 with TRBJ2-3; D uncertain. The CDR3 is made up of 12 amino acids. V lost 7 bases, J lost 2 bases, and 10 bases lay in between. CDR1 is SQVTM, CDR2 ANQGSEA, per germline. In DNA form, the CDR3 reads TGCAGCGCCCGAATTAACACAGATACGCAGTATTTT. It translates to CSARINTDTQYF.

The gene calls are TRBV30 and TRBJ1-5, with 9 bases matching TRBD1. Germline CDR1 reads GTSNPN; CDR2 reads SVGIG (reference sequence). V shed 1 base, J shed 5 bases, and the junction held 0 bases outside the gene matches. The CDR3 runs to 13 residues. In DNA form, the CDR3 reads TGTGCCTGGAGTGGACAGGGGGATCAGCCCCAGCATTTT. It translates to CAWSGQGDQPQHF.

The genes are TRBV10-3 and TRBJ1-2, with D unclear. There are 14 residues in the CDR3. With 10 bases removed from V and 4 bases from J, the gap between germline ends came to 19 bases. In germline, CDR1 is ENHRY, CDR2 SYGVKD. The CDR3 here is CATSLGREPYGYTF. CDR3 DNA sequence: TGTGCCACCTCTTTGGGGAGGGAACCCTATGGCTACACCTTC.

This clone turned up a few times. The rearrangement uses TRBV25-1 and TRBJ2-7; D possibly matches TRBD1 or TRBD2 (7 bases each). CDR3 size: 13 residues. V was clipped by 6 bases and J by 0 bases, with 9 bases between them. Germline assignment: CDR1 MGHDK and CDR2 SYGVNS. The CDR3 DNA follows: TGTGCCAGCAGCAGGGGGGGCTCCTACGAGCAGTACTTC. Protein product: CASSRGGSYEQYF.

This clone was seen only a few times. This chain joins TRBV25-1 and TRBJ2-7, with 7 bases fitting TRBD1. This CDR3 has 13 residues. After removal of 6 bases from V and 2 bases from J, the junction contained 4 bases not matched to a gene. Germline V CDR1 and CDR2: MGHDK, SYGVNS. Here the CDR3 DNA reads TGTGCCAGCAGCGACAGGGAGCCCTACGAGCAGTACTTC. This encodes CASSDREPYEQYF.

The V gene is TRBV29-1, the J gene TRBJ1-2; D call uncertain. Per germline, CDR1 SQVTM and CDR2 ANQGSEA. V dropped 1 base and J dropped 1 base, with 10 bases sitting between them. The CDR3 has 14 amino acids. This chain's CDR3 is CSVEGPKSNYGYTF. DNA for the CDR3: TGCAGCGTTGAAGGACCCAAAAGTAACTATGGCTACACCTTC.

V usage is TRBV7-9 and J usage is TRBJ1-1; D call uncertain. Trimming removed 3 bases at V and 0 bases at J, with 5 bases between. There are 13 residues in the CDR3. CDR1 and CDR2 from the germline V gene are SEHNR and FQNEAQ (reference sequence). The CDR3 coding sequence is TGTGCCAGCAGCTTCACAGTGAACACTGAAGCTTTCTTT. Its protein product is CASSFTVNTEAFF. Full variable domain (missing parts from reference TRBV7-9 and TRBJ1-1): DTGVSQNPRHKITKRGQNVTFRCDPISEHNRLYWYRQTLGQGPEFLTYFQNEAQLEKSRLLSDRFSAERPKGSFSTLEIQRTEQGDSAMYLCASSFTVNTEAFFGQGTRLTVV.

This clone showed up just a few times. CDR3 in amino acids: CASSFLFGGAETQYF. CDR3 coding DNA: TGTGCCAGCAGCTTTCTTTTCGGGGGGGCAGAGACCCAGTACTTC. This chain links TRBV11-2 with TRBJ2-5; 8 bases match TRBD2. Germline lookup yields CDR1 SGHAT and CDR2 FQNNGV. This CDR3 has 15 residues. J lost 4 bases, V lost 3 bases, and 7 bases had no gene match.

The chain combines TRBV5-1 with TRBJ1-3; a weak D match, TRBD1 (5 bases). V dropped 4 bases and J dropped 0 bases, with 11 bases sitting between them. The CDR3 covers 15 residues. Germline CDR1 reads SGHRS; CDR2 reads YFSETQ. CDR3 in amino acids: CASSGDGTSGNTIYF. The DNA for the CDR3 is TGCGCCAGCAGCGGGGACGGAACCTCTGGAAACACCATATATTTT.

V is TRBV7-9 and J is TRBJ1-2; D is possibly TRBD1 (5 bases). This CDR3 is 15 amino acids long. The germline gives CDR1 SEHNR, CDR2 FQNEAQ (reference sequence). The V end was cut by 0 bases, the J end by 6 bases, with 14 bases between. The CDR3 DNA follows: TGTGCCAGCAGCTTAGCGTTCGGCAGGGCGGATGGCTACACCTTC. Protein sequence: CASSLAFGRADGYTF.

The genes are TRBV2 and TRBJ2-5, with 7 bases lining up with TRBD2. This CDR3 is built from 14 residues. Per the germline V gene, CDR1 is SNHLY and CDR2 is FYNNEI. V lost 1 base, J lost 5 bases, and 4 bases stayed unmatched. The DNA for the CDR3 is TGTGCCAGCAGTGAAGACATCGGGGGGGAGACCCAGTACTTC. It specifies CASSEDIGGETQYF.

This clone was observed once. The chain has TRBV7-9 and TRBJ2-3; either TRBD1 or TRBD2 may supply D (5 bases each). V was clipped by 5 bases and J by 1 base, with 22 bases between them. The CDR3 contains 18 residues. Germline V gives CDR1 SEHNR, CDR2 FQNEAQ (reference sequence). The CDR3 DNA sequence: TGTGCCAGCAGCCCTACTCCCGGGGCGGTTGTAGGCACAGATACGCAGTATTTT. Its protein product is CASSPTPGAVVGTDTQYF.

The chain joins TRBV18 to TRBJ2-5; the D is unclear. CDR3 length: 14 amino acids. Germline V gene sequence: CDR1 KGHSH, CDR2 LQKENI. V lost 1 base and J lost 5, with 11 bases in between. CDR3 sequence reads: CASSPQGTSETQYF. For the CDR3, the DNA is TGTGCCAGCTCACCACAGGGCACCTCGGAGACCCAGTACTTC.

This chain links TRBV30 with TRBJ1-5; D uncertain. Germline V CDR1 and CDR2: GTSNPN, SVGIG (reference sequence). The CDR3 contains 16 residues. Trimming took 0 bases from V and 0 from J, leaving 12 bases between them. CDR3 nucleotide sequence: TGTGCCTGGAGTGTAAGAGGCGGCGGTAGCAATCAGCCCCAGCATTTT. Protein sequence: CAWSVRGGGSNQPQHF.

In nucleotides, the CDR3 is TGTGCCAGCGGAGTAGCGGGGTCTAAGGAGCAGTACTTC. Translating gives CASGVAGSKEQYF. This rearrangement joins TRBV7-9 to TRBJ2-7; 8 bases are a match to TRBD2. Per germline, CDR1 SEHNR and CDR2 FQNEAQ (reference sequence). The V and J ends lost 8 bases and 7 bases, in that order; junction bases with no gene match: 10. The CDR3 extends over 13 amino acids.

The chain uses TRBV29-1 and TRBJ2-3; TRBD2 is a possible D gene (6 bases). This CDR3 has 14 amino acids. Germline-derived CDR1 and CDR2 are SQVTM and ANQGSEA. Trimming left V 4 bases short and J 2 bases short, with 13 bases between. CDR3 region: CSVGWGVYTDTQYF. CDR3 DNA sequence: TGCAGCGTTGGTTGGGGGGTCTACACAGATACGCAGTATTTT.

The rearrangement joins TRBV4-1 to TRBJ1-1; no firm D call. Germline values: CDR1 MGHRA, CDR2 YSYEKL. V lost 8 bases and J 0 bases, leaving 16 bases between the germline ends. The CDR3 has 15 amino acids. CDR3 DNA: TGCGCCAGCCTCAGGCAGGCCAGTTTGAACACTGAAGCTTTCTTT. Protein: CASLRQASLNTEAFF.

This clone occurred once. This chain uses TRBV5-6 with TRBJ1-6, with no clear D. CDR1 is SGHDT and CDR2 is YYEEEE in the germline V gene. The V and J ends lost 2 bases and 10 bases respectively, with 13 bases between them. The CDR3 is 14 amino acids. For the CDR3, the DNA is TGTGCCAGCAGCTTCACGGGGTACGGCTCACCCCTCCACTTT. Protein product: CASSFTGYGSPLHF.

Remarks on this clone: The same CDR3 is also encoded by other DNA sequences in this sample. The chain uses TRBV30 and TRBJ1-5; D perhaps matches TRBD1 (6 bases). From germline, CDR1 is GTSNPN and CDR2 SVGIG (reference sequence). The CDR3 contains 15 residues. V was trimmed by 0 bases and J by 0 bases, leaving 9 bases between them. The CDR3: CAWSVGGYSNQPQHF. CDR3 sequence (DNA): TGTGCCTGGAGTGTAGGGGGATATAGCAATCAGCCCCAGCATTTT.

This sequence joins TRBV7-9 and TRBJ1-2; the match to TRBD1 covers 9 bases. The V and J ends lost 4 bases and 3 bases, in that order; junction bases with no gene match: 15. CDR3 length equals 18 residues. Germline CDR1 reads SEHNR; CDR2 reads FQNEAQ (reference sequence). CDR3 in DNA: TGTGCCAGCAGCTCCCGGGACAGGGACGAGCTGGGGGACTATGGCTACACCTTC. The encoded protein is CASSSRDRDELGDYGYTF.

Notes on this clone: Other nucleotide sequences in the sample specify the same CDR3. The chain links TRBV5-4 to TRBJ1-2; D not resolved. CDR1 and CDR2 (germline): SGHNT, YYREEE (reference sequence). This CDR3 is 13 amino acids long. V lost 2 bases, J lost 3 bases, and 8 bases lay in between. Here the CDR3 reads CASSLRGDYGYTF. CDR3 nucleotide sequence: TGTGCCAGCAGCTTAAGAGGAGACTATGGCTACACCTTC.

This clone is medium-sized in the sample. The rearrangement joins TRBV7-9 to TRBJ1-5; D gene unclear. V shed 1 base and J shed 7 bases, with 11 bases lying between them. The CDR3 sequence is 14 residues long. Germline V gene data show CDR1 as SEHNR and CDR2 as FQNEAQ (reference sequence). The CDR3 region is CASSLGAGGQPQHF. The CDR3 DNA reads as TGTGCCAGCAGCTTAGGTGCGGGCGGCCAGCCCCAGCATTTT.

This clone was seen a handful of times. As DNA, the CDR3 is TGCGCCAGCAGCTACGACGGAGGCGATGAGCAGTTCTTC. This codes for CASSYDGGDEQFF. V is TRBV5-1 and J is TRBJ2-1; maybe TRBD2 (5 bases). Germline V gene sequence: CDR1 SGHRS, CDR2 YFSETQ. Trimming took off 3 bases at V and 8 bases at J, with 12 bases between the two ends. The CDR3 covers 13 residues.